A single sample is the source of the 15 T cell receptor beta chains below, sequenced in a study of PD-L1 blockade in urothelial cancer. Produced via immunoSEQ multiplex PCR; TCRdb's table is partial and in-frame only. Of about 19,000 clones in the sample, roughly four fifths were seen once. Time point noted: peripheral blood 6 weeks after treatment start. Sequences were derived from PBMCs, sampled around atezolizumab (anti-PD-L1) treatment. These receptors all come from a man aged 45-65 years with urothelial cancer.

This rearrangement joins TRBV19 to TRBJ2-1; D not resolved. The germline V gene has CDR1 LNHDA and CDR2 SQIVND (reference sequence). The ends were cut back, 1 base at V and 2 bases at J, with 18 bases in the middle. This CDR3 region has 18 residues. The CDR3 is CASSIGAQVWLTYNEQFF. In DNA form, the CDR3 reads TGTGCCAGTAGTATAGGGGCGCAGGTTTGGCTTACCTACAATGAGCAGTTCTTC. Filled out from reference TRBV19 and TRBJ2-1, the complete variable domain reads DGGITQSPKYLFRKEGQNVTLSCEQNLNHDAMYWYRQDPGQGLRLIYYSQIVNDFQKGDIAEGYSVSREKKESFPLTVTSAQKNPTAFYLCASSIGAQVWLTYNEQFFGPGTRLTVL.

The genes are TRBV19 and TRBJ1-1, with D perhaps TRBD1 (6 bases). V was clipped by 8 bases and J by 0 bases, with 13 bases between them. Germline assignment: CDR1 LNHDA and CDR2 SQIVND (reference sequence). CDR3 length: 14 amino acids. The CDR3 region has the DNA TGTGCCAGTGATTATGGACAGCTGAACACTGAAGCTTTCTTT. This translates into CASDYGQLNTEAFF.

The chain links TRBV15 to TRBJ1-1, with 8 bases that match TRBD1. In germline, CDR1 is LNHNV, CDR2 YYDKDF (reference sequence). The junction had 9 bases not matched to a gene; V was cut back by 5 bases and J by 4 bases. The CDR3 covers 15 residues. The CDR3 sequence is CATSRTGSASTEAFF. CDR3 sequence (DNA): TGTGCCACCAGCCGGACAGGGAGTGCGAGCACTGAAGCTTTCTTT.

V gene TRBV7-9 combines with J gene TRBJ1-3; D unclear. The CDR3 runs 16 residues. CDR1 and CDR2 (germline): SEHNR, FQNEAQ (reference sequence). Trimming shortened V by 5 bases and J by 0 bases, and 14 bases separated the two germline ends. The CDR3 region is CASSAGSRASGNTIYF. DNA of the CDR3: TGTGCCAGCAGCGCCGGATCTAGAGCCTCTGGAAACACCATATATTTT.

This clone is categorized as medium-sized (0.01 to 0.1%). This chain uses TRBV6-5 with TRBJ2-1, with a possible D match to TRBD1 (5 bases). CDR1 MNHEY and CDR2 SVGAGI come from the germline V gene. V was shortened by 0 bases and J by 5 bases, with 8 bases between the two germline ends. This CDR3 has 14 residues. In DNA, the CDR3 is TGTGCCAGCAGTTACTCGACAGCAAACAATGAGCAGTTCTTC. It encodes CASSYSTANNEQFF.

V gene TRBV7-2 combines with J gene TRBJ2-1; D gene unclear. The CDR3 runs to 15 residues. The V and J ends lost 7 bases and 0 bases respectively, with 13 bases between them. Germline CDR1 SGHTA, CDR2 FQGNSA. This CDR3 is CASTRLPSSYNEQFF. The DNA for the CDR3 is TGTGCCAGCACGCGACTGCCAAGCTCCTACAATGAGCAGTTCTTC.

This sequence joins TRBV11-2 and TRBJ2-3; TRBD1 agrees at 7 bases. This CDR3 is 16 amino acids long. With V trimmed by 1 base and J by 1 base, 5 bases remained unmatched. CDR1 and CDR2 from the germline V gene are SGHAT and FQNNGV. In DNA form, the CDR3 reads TGTGCCAGCAGCTTAGCGGTGACAGGGCGCACAGATACGCAGTATTTT. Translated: CASSLAVTGRTDTQYF.

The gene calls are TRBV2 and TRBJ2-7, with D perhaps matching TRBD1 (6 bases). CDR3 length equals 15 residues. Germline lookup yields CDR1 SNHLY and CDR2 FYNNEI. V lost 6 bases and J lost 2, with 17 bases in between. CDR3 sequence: CASRGHRTVAYEQYV. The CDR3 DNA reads TGTGCCAGCAGGGGACACAGAACCGTTGCCTACGAGCAGTACGTC.

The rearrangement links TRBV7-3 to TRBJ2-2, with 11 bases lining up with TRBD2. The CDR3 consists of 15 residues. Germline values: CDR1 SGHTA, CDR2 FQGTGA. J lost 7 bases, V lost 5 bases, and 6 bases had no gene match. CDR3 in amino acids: CASSPLAGVGGELFF. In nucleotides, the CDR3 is TGTGCCAGCAGCCCACTAGCGGGAGTGGGCGGGGAGCTGTTTTTT.

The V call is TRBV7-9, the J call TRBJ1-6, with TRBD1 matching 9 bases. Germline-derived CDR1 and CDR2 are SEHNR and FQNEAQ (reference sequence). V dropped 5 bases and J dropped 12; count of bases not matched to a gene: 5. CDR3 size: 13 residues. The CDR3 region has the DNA TGTGCCAGCAGCCGGGACAGGGACGAACCCCTCCACTTT. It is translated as CASSRDRDEPLHF.

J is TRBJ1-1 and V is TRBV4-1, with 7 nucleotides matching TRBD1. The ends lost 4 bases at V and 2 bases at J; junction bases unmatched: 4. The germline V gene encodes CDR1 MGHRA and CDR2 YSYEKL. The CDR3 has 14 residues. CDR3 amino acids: CASSLRDSNTEAFF. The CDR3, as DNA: TGCGCCAGCAGCCTCCGGGACAGCAACACTGAAGCTTTCTTT.

The CDR3 here is CASSWARRDTQYF. DNA for the CDR3: TGTGCCAGCAGTTGGGCCCGGAGGGATACGCAGTATTTT. The rearrangement links TRBV6-1 to TRBJ2-3, with D perhaps TRBD2 (5 bases). V was pared by 5 bases and J by 6 bases, with 12 bases between. The germline gives CDR1 MNHNS, CDR2 SASEGT. The CDR3 length is 13 residues.

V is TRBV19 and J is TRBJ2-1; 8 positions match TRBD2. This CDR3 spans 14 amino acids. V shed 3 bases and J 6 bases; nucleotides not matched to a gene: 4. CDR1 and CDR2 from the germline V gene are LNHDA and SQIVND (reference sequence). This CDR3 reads CASSMAGGINEQFF. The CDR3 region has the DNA TGTGCCAGTAGTATGGCGGGAGGCATCAATGAGCAGTTCTTC.

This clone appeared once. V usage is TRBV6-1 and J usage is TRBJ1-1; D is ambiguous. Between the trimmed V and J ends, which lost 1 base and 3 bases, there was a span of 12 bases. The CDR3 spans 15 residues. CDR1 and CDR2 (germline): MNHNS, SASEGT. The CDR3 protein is CASSEGPSAYTEAFF. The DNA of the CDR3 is TGTGCCAGCAGTGAAGGTCCGAGCGCGTACACTGAAGCTTTCTTT.

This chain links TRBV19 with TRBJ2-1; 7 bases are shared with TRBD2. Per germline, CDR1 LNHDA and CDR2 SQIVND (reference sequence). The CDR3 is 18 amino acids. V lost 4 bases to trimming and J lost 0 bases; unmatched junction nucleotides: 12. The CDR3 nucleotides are TGTGCCAGTAGTACGGGCTGGGCGGGAGACCACTCCTACAATGAGCAGTTCTTC. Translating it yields CASSTGWAGDHSYNEQFF.